The 21 T cell receptor beta chains reported below all come from one sample, sequenced in a study of human T cells and chemical hapten exposure. In TCRdb, the RACE reads were re-called with MiXCR into one record per CDR3 protein. The profile shows more than 70,000 distinct CDR3 sequences, 8.5% of them singletons. Time point: pre-sensitization, week 0. Noted treatment: therapeutic diphenylcyclopropenone sensitization with weekly scalp DPC. Specimen: whole blood, collected in connection with sensitization to the hapten diphenylcyclopropenone (DPC). The receptors were sampled from a middle-aged man with alopecia areata. Some clones in this sample may be carry-over from other donors' samples.

This clonotype was seen more than once but under ten times. The J gene is TRBJ2-5, the V gene TRBV7-8, with D perhaps TRBD2 (6 bases). This CDR3 has 16 amino acids. V dropped 5 bases and J dropped 2 bases, with 18 bases sitting between them. CDR1 and CDR2 from the germline V gene are SGHVS and FQNEAQ. CDR3 coding DNA: TGTGCCAGCAGCCCAAGCCCCGGGAGATGGCAAGAGACCCAGTACTTC. This codes for CASSPSPGRWQETQYF.

This clonotype has just a few counts. The chain has TRBV4-3 and TRBJ1-6; TRBD1 might be the D (5 bases). The germline CDR1 and CDR2 sequences are LGHNA and YSLEER. Deletions cut 3 bases from V and 5 bases from J, with 17 bases between. The CDR3 covers 17 residues. The CDR3 DNA reads as TGCGCCAGCAGCCAGGGAACAGGCGGTCTTAATAATTCACCCCTCCACTTT. This encodes CASSQGTGGLNNSPLHF.

This clonotype was detected a few times. The rearrangement joins TRBV24-1 to TRBJ2-7, with D tentatively TRBD2 (5 bases). This CDR3 has 12 amino acids. Trimming took 3 bases from V and 3 from J, leaving 5 bases between them. Per the germline V gene, CDR1 is KGHDR and CDR2 is SFDVKD. This chain's CDR3 is CATSDRGYEQYF. The CDR3 nucleotides are TGTGCCACCAGTGATCGGGGCTACGAGCAGTACTTC.

This chain uses TRBV20-1 with TRBJ1-4; D perhaps matches TRBD1 (5 bases). This CDR3 spans 13 amino acids. CDR1 DFQATT and CDR2 SNEGSKA come from the germline V gene (reference sequence). Trimming left V 3 bases short and J 7 bases short, with 12 bases between. CDR3 coding DNA: TGCAGTGCTAGTGCGGGGGGAGGTGAAAAACTGTTTTTT. Encoded protein: CSASAGGGEKLFF.

In this sample, this clonotype turned up a few times. The chain recombines TRBV2 with TRBJ2-3; perhaps TRBD2 as D (6 bases). V shed 5 bases and J shed 1 base, with 13 bases lying between them. CDR3 length: 15 amino acids. Per the germline V gene, CDR1 is SNHLY and CDR2 is FYNNEI. CDR3 coding DNA: TGTGCCAGCAGTCTCGGGAGCCAAGGCACAGATACGCAGTATTTT. Residues: CASSLGSQGTDTQYF.

This rearrangement joins TRBV4-1 to TRBJ2-7, with 11 bases that match TRBD2. Germline V gene sequence: CDR1 MGHRA, CDR2 YSYEKL. V was pared by 6 bases and J by 5 bases, with 15 bases of the junction left unmatched. CDR3 length: 17 residues. The CDR3, as DNA: TGCGCCAGCAGTCACAATTTAGCGGGAGGGCCGATAAACGAGCAGTACGTC. As protein: CASSHNLAGGPINEQYV.

This sequence joins TRBV14 and TRBJ2-7, with 7 bases that match TRBD2. CDR3 size: 14 residues. The germline V gene has CDR1 SGHDN and CDR2 FVKESK. After removal of 4 bases from V and 2 bases from J, the junction contained 5 bases not matched to a gene. CDR3 region: CASSPLGLAYEQYF. The CDR3 DNA follows: TGTGCCAGCAGCCCCCTTGGACTAGCCTACGAGCAGTACTTC.

The CDR3 DNA follows: TGTGCCACCAGCAGAGATCACCTATCCAGCCAGGGGGCAGGCACAGATACGCAGTATTTT. As protein: CATSRDHLSSQGAGTDTQYF. J is TRBJ2-3 and V is TRBV15, with 8 bases that match TRBD1. Trimming took 0 bases from V and 1 from J; bases not matched to a gene: 15. The CDR3 totals 20 residues. The germline CDR1 and CDR2 sequences are LNHNV and YYDKDF (reference sequence). Combining the CDR3 with reference TRBV15 and TRBJ2-3 gives the whole variable domain DAMVIQNPRYQVTQFGKPVTLSCSQTLNHNVMYWYQQKSSQAPKLLFHYYDKDFNNEADTPDNFQSRRPNTSFCFLDIRSPGLGDTAMYLCATSRDHLSSQGAGTDTQYFGPGTRLTVL.

This clonotype was recorded a few times. The chain has TRBV29-1 and TRBJ1-1; 8 bases are a match to TRBD1. This CDR3 contains 14 residues. J gave up 1 base and V 7 bases, and 8 bases lay outside the gene matches. Germline CDR1 SQVTM, CDR2 ANQGSEA. Written as DNA, the CDR3 is TGCAGCGCTAGTACCGGGACAGGGAACACTGAAGCTTTCTTT. This sequence encodes CSASTGTGNTEAFF.

This clonotype showed up many times. The rearrangement uses TRBV12-3 or TRBV12-4 and TRBJ2-1; 10 bases match TRBD2. With V trimmed by 5 bases and J by 0 bases, 7 bases remained unmatched. The CDR3 length is 17 residues. The CDR3 DNA sequence: TGTGCCAGCAGTAGTTGGACTAGCGGTAGCTCCTACAATGAGCAGTTCTTC. Its translation is CASSSWTSGSSYNEQFF.

The chain carries TRBV4-2 and TRBJ2-2; 13 bases agree with TRBD2. Trimming took 0 bases from V and 8 from J; bases not matched to a gene: 6. The CDR3 contains 17 residues. The germline gives CDR1 LGHNA, CDR2 YNFKEQ. The CDR3 DNA sequence: TGTGCCAGCAGCCAAGACGGGACTAGCGGGAATACAGGGGAGCTGTTTTTT. This encodes CASSQDGTSGNTGELFF.

In this sample, this clonotype turned up a few times. The chain recombines TRBV7-2 with TRBJ2-5; the match to TRBD1 covers 11 bases. Germline V lookup: CDR1 SGHTA, CDR2 FQGNSA. V shed 4 bases, J shed 9 bases, and the junction held 1 base outside the gene matches. The CDR3 contains 12 residues. CDR3 DNA: TGTGCCAGCAGCTGGGACAGGGGGGCCCAGTACTTC. This translates into CASSWDRGAQYF.

The chain uses TRBV11-2 and TRBJ2-6; possibly TRBD1 or TRBD2 for D (5 bases each). Deletions cut 2 bases from V and 2 bases from J, with 10 bases between. The CDR3 runs to 16 residues. CDR1 and CDR2 from the germline V gene are SGHAT and FQNNGV. The CDR3 here is CASSLMGVAGANVLTF. In DNA form, the CDR3 reads TGTGCCAGCAGCTTAATGGGGGTGGCTGGGGCCAACGTCCTGACTTTC.

This clonotype was seen at least ten times. The chain carries TRBV20-1 and TRBJ1-4, with D possibly TRBD1 on 5 matching bases. Trimming cost V 3 bases and J 2 bases, with 13 bases left between them. CDR1 and CDR2 from the germline V gene are DFQATT and SNEGSKA (reference sequence). This CDR3 spans 15 amino acids. The DNA for the CDR3 is TGCAGTGCTAGGAGGGGCGCGGGGACTAATGAAAAACTGTTTTTT. It is translated as CSARRGAGTNEKLFF.

In this sample, this clonotype turned up a few times. Just one base apart from a much larger clone, this may be a read error. The chain links TRBV11-3 to TRBJ2-3; D remains unclear. Trimming removed 2 bases from V and 5 bases from J, with 2 bases in between. The CDR3 is 11 amino acids. Per germline, CDR1 SGHNT and CDR2 YENEEA. The CDR3 sequence: CASSLRDTQYF. The CDR3 DNA sequence: TGTGCCAGCAGCTTACGAGATACGCAGTATTTT.

At least ten counts were recorded for this clonotype. The rearrangement joins TRBV7-9 to TRBJ2-5, with 8 bases matching TRBD1. The CDR3 is made up of 16 amino acids. CDR1 SEHNR and CDR2 FQNEAQ come from the germline V gene (reference sequence). Unmatched junction bases numbered 10, after V lost 5 bases and J lost 2 bases. The CDR3, as DNA: TGTGCCAGCAGCCCCATAGGACAGGGCGCACAAGAGACCCAGTACTTC. Translated, it gives CASSPIGQGAQETQYF.

In this sample, this clonotype turned up a few times. This chain links TRBV7-6 with TRBJ1-5; D not certain. V was shortened by 3 bases and J by 5 bases, with 8 bases between the two germline ends. Germline lookup yields CDR1 SGHVS and CDR2 FNYEAQ. This CDR3 spans 13 amino acids. The chain's CDR3 is CASSFAGDQPQHF. CDR3 bases: TGTGCCAGCAGCTTCGCCGGTGATCAGCCCCAGCATTTT.

This clonotype was found many times. This sequence joins TRBV6-2 or TRBV6-3 and TRBJ1-5, with D unclear. The V end was cut by 4 bases, the J end by 6 bases, with 7 bases between. The CDR3 has 12 residues. Germline values: CDR1 MNHEY, CDR2 SVGEGT. The CDR3: CASSFSAQPQHF. CDR3 coding DNA: TGTGCCAGCAGTTTTTCCGCTCAGCCCCAGCATTTT.

This clonotype was recorded a few times. This chain links TRBV30 with TRBJ2-1; D ambiguous. V lost 0 bases to trimming and J lost 4 bases, with 7 bases between them. Per germline, CDR1 GTSNPN and CDR2 SVGIG (reference sequence). The CDR3 is made up of 13 amino acids. The DNA of the CDR3 is TGTGCCTGGAGTGTATTTCCATACAATGAGCAGTTCTTC. Protein: CAWSVFPYNEQFF.

The V gene is TRBV19, the J gene TRBJ2-1; D may be TRBD2 (6 bases). There are 15 residues in the CDR3. CDR1 is LNHDA, CDR2 SQIVND, per germline (reference sequence). Trimming took 3 bases from V and 2 from J, leaving 11 bases between them. This CDR3 reads CASSIPAGPYNEQFF. In DNA form, the CDR3 reads TGTGCCAGTAGTATCCCAGCGGGTCCCTACAATGAGCAGTTCTTC.

This clonotype was seen a handful of times. This sequence joins TRBV7-9 and TRBJ2-2; D is perhaps TRBD1 (6 bases). Germline loops: CDR1 SEHNR, CDR2 FQNEAQ (reference sequence). The ends were cut back, 4 bases at V and 5 bases at J, with 8 bases in the middle. The CDR3 contains 13 residues. DNA of the CDR3: TGTGCCAGCAGCTCTCAGGGGACCGGGGAGCTGTTTTTT. Protein: CASSSQGTGELFF.